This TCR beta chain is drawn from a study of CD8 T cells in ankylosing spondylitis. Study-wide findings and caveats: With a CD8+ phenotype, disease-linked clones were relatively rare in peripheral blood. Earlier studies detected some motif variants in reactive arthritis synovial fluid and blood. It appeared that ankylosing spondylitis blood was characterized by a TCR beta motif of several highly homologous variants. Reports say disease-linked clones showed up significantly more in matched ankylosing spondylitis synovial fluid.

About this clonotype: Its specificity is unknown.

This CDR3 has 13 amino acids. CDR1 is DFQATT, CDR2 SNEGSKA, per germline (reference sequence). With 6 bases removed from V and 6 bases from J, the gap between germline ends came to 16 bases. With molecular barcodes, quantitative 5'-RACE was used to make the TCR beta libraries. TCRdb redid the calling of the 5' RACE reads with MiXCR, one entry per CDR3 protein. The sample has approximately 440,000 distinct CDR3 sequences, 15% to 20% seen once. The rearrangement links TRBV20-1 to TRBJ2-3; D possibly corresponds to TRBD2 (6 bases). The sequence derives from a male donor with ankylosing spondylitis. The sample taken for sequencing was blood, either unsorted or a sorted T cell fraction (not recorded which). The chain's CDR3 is CSATTRREDTQYF. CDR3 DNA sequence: TGCAGTGCCACGACACGCCGGGAGGATACGCAGTATTTT.